This TCR beta chain was documented in a study of cytomegalovirus exposure and HLA in healthy donors. The overall study: Roughly 180 million T cells yielded more than 95 million unique TCR beta sequences, as an earlier analysis found. Of all 400 or so donors who were genotyped, 80% to 85% belonged to the Caucasian-associated ancestry cluster. Study-level findings and limits: Sequencing likely caused a cluster of highly shared sequence variants. Across HLA loci, a later analysis found differing TCR association rates, with DRB1 most and HLA-C fewest.

Germline V gene data show CDR1 as SGHRS and CDR2 as YFSETQ. The V gene end was trimmed by 0 bases and the J gene end by 8 bases; junction bases not matched to a gene: 10. The CDR3 contains 16 residues. The PCR employed 60 Vbeta primers together with 13 Jbeta primers. Some clones are missing from TCRdb's copy, which holds only in-frame ones; the method was immunoSEQ multiplex PCR. This table holds about 120,000 clones, around three quarters found once. As to this clone: Its antigen is unidentified. The sample has other DNA sequences that encode this CDR3 too.

The sequenced sample was PBMCs. This chain joins TRBV5-1 and TRBJ1-4; 7 nucleotides match TRBD1. The source of this sequence is a middle-aged woman in good health and CMV-seropositive. The CDR3 region is CASSLAWDRRNEKLFF. The DNA for the CDR3 is TGCGCCAGCAGCTTGGCCTGGGACAGAAGAAACGAAAAACTGTTTTTT.